The 22 T cell receptor beta chains given below trace back to one sample, sequenced in a study of T cells after yellow fever vaccination. TCRdb analysed the 5' RACE reads with MiXCR anew, one entry per CDR3 protein. The sample has about 340,000 distinct CDR3 sequences; approximately 13% are singletons. The sequenced sample was CD4+ T cells sorted from PBMCs, obtained 15 days after the yellow fever booster vaccination. These receptors were obtained from a man aged 18 to 35 who received the YFV17D yellow fever vaccine.

The V call is TRBV2, the J call TRBJ2-5; D is unresolved. The CDR3 has 11 amino acids. V lost 6 bases to trimming and J lost 4 bases, with 6 bases between them. Germline V lookup: CDR1 SNHLY, CDR2 FYNNEI. CDR3 residues: CASRGAETQYF. For the CDR3, the DNA is TGTGCCAGCAGGGGCGCAGAGACCCAGTACTTC.

The rearrangement joins TRBV3-1 to TRBJ2-6; D gene uncertain. The CDR3 is made up of 16 amino acids. V was clipped by 0 bases and J by 3 bases, with 9 bases between them. CDR1 LGHDT and CDR2 YNNKEL come from the germline V gene (reference sequence). CDR3 sequence reads: CASSQEDSFGANVLTF. The CDR3 DNA is TGTGCCAGCAGCCAAGAAGATTCATTTGGGGCCAACGTCCTGACTTTC.

This clonotype has at least ten counts. This chain links TRBV24-1 with TRBJ1-5, with D tentatively TRBD1 (6 bases). V was pared by 10 bases and J by 1 base, with 10 bases between. The CDR3 covers 13 residues. Germline values: CDR1 KGHDR, CDR2 SFDVKD. In DNA form, the CDR3 reads TGTGCCACAGGGGGGTACAGCAATCAGCCCCAGCATTTT. This encodes CATGGYSNQPQHF.

This clonotype was detected many times. This chain links TRBV7-9 with TRBJ1-1; D unresolved. Trimming took off 0 bases at V and 1 base at J, with 12 bases between the two ends. CDR3 size: 16 residues. Germline CDR1 reads SEHNR; CDR2 reads FQNEAQ (reference sequence). The CDR3 sequence is CASSLARSAPNTEAFF. CDR3 bases: TGTGCCAGCAGCTTAGCGAGGTCAGCACCGAACACTGAAGCTTTCTTT.

This clonotype has ten or more counts. The chain joins TRBV6-5 to TRBJ1-1; D is unclear. The germline V gene has CDR1 MNHEY and CDR2 SVGAGI. Trimming cost V 2 bases and J 4 bases, with 11 bases left between them. This CDR3 has 14 residues. In DNA, the CDR3 is TGTGCCAGCAGTTACGCAAACTCGGGCACTGAAGCTTTCTTT. Translated, it gives CASSYANSGTEAFF.

This clonotype was detected once. The chain links TRBV28 to TRBJ1-2; 10 bases agree with TRBD1. The CDR3 has 14 residues. The J segment lost 5 bases and the V segment lost 6 bases, leaving 6 bases of the junction unmatched. CDR1 and CDR2 from the germline V gene are MDHEN and SYDVKM. For the CDR3, the DNA is TGTGCCAGCAGCTTGGGACAGGGGCGGTATGGCTACACCTTC. Translated, it gives CASSLGQGRYGYTF.

At least ten counts were recorded for this clonotype. The V gene is TRBV24-1, the J gene TRBJ2-2, with D uncertain. There are 13 residues in the CDR3. Per germline, CDR1 KGHDR and CDR2 SFDVKD. V was trimmed by 9 bases and J by 1 base, leaving 8 bases between them. This CDR3 reads CATGMENTGELFF. CDR3 sequence (DNA): TGTGCCACCGGGATGGAGAACACCGGGGAGCTGTTTTTT.

The chain links TRBV5-1 to TRBJ2-7; tentatively, D is TRBD1 (6 bases). This CDR3 spans 16 amino acids. V gave up 3 bases and J gave up 1 base, with 17 bases separating them. Looked up from germline, CDR1 is SGHRS and CDR2 is YFSETQ. The CDR3 coding sequence is TGCGCCAGCAGCTCGATCCAGGGGCATCATTCCTACGAGCAGTACGTC. This encodes CASSSIQGHHSYEQYV.

The V call is TRBV21-1, the J call TRBJ2-7; the D call TRBD1 from the table was never checked on the DNA. TRBV21-1 is tagged as a pseudogene. There are 14 residues in the CDR3. CDR3 protein: CASSWGTGEAEQYV. The CDR3 nucleotides are TGTGCCAGCAGCTGGGGGACAGGGGAGGCCGAGCAGTACGTC.

V and J are TRBV10-3 and TRBJ2-3; 7 nucleotides line up with TRBD1. Germline values: CDR1 ENHRY, CDR2 SYGVKD. The CDR3 sequence is 14 residues long. V lost 10 bases and J lost 2; bases outside the gene matches: 9. CDR3 protein: CATTGDTDTDTQYF. The DNA for the CDR3 is TGTGCCACCACAGGGGATACAGACACAGATACGCAGTATTTT.

In its sample, this clonotype was seen many times. J is TRBJ1-2 and V is TRBV7-9, with D possibly TRBD1 on 5 matching bases. V gave up 5 bases and J gave up 0 bases, with 16 bases separating them. Germline CDR1 is SEHNR and CDR2 is FQNEAQ (reference sequence). CDR3 length: 16 amino acids. The CDR3 protein is CASSPGKSASNYGYTF. The DNA for the CDR3 is TGTGCCAGCAGCCCAGGGAAATCAGCTTCTAACTATGGCTACACCTTC.

The table lists this clonotype with a few counts. This chain uses TRBV19 with TRBJ2-7, with 8 positions matching TRBD1. The CDR3 is 15 residues long. V was pared by 5 bases and J by 2 bases, with 8 bases of the junction left unmatched. From germline, CDR1 is LNHDA and CDR2 SQIVND (reference sequence). The CDR3 loop reads CASSEAGTGAYEQYF. In nucleotides, the CDR3 is TGTGCCAGTAGTGAGGCCGGGACAGGAGCCTACGAGCAGTACTTC.

The chain is built from TRBV7-2 and TRBJ2-7; the D is unclear. V was cut by 5 bases and J by 2 bases, with 10 bases left in between. This CDR3 contains 13 residues. Germline CDR1 is SGHTA and CDR2 is FQGNSA. The CDR3 loop is CASSKDVAYEQYV. The CDR3 nucleotides are TGTGCCAGCAGCAAAGACGTCGCCTACGAGCAGTACGTC.

This clonotype was observed a handful of times. The CDR3 DNA sequence: TGTGCCAGCAGCCCCCCGGGACTGGGCTACGAGCAGTACTTC. It translates to CASSPPGLGYEQYF. The rearrangement uses TRBV13 and TRBJ2-7, with a possible D match to TRBD2 (6 bases). This CDR3 has 14 residues. The V gene lost 5 bases and the J gene lost 3 bases, with 14 bases spanning the gap. Germline CDR1 and CDR2: PRHDT and FYEKMQ (reference sequence). Drawing the rest from reference TRBV13 and TRBJ2-7, the complete variable domain is AAGVIQSPRHLIKEKRETATLKCYPIPRHDTVYWYQQGPGQDPQFLISFYEKMQSDKGSIPDRFSAQQFSDYHSELNMSSLELGDSALYFCASSPPGLGYEQYFGPGTRLTVT.

V and J are TRBV7-9 and TRBJ2-5; 12 bases line up with TRBD1. Looked up from germline, CDR1 is SEHNR and CDR2 is FQNEAQ (reference sequence). The CDR3 sequence is 16 residues long. After removal of 5 bases from V and 4 bases from J, the junction contained 8 bases not matched to a gene. In nucleotides, the CDR3 is TGTGCCAGCAGCCCAGGTCCGGGACAGGGGGCAGAGACCCAGTACTTC. Protein: CASSPGPGQGAETQYF.

Concerning this clonotype itself: One end of the junction is discordant with germline, which a read error may explain. V gene TRBV7-7 combines with J gene TRBJ2-2; D might be TRBD1 or TRBD2, each matching 5 bases. Looked up from germline, CDR1 is SSHAT and CDR2 is FNYEAQ (reference sequence). The CDR3 spans 11 residues. In nucleotides, the CDR3 is TGTGCTAGCAGCCCGGGGCGGGAGCTGTTTTTT. Amino acid sequence: CASSPGRELFF.

This clonotype was recorded at least ten times. The chain recombines TRBV20-1 with TRBJ2-7; D is perhaps TRBD1 (6 bases). V was cut by 3 bases and J by 2 bases, with 14 bases left in between. The CDR3 consists of 14 residues. Germline V gene sequence: CDR1 DFQATT, CDR2 SNEGSKA (reference sequence). The CDR3 region has the DNA TGCAGTGCTAGCAGGTGGGACAAAACCTACGAGCAGTACTTC. It encodes CSASRWDKTYEQYF.

There are a few counts of this clonotype. This sequence joins TRBV12-3 or TRBV12-4 and TRBJ2-6; possibly TRBD2 for D (5 bases). The CDR3 totals 19 residues. V shed 6 bases and J shed 0 bases, with 21 bases lying between them. CDR3 loop: CASSPQYWESLSGANVLTF. The CDR3, as DNA: TGTGCCAGCAGCCCTCAGTATTGGGAGAGTCTCTCTGGGGCCAACGTCCTGACTTTC.

This clonotype was observed a single time. The genes are TRBV2 and TRBJ2-3, with unresolved D. The CDR3 is made up of 14 amino acids. In germline, CDR1 is SNHLY, CDR2 FYNNEI. V lost 7 bases and J lost 2, with 13 bases in between. CDR3: CASINRGPTDTQYF. CDR3 in DNA: TGTGCCAGCATTAACAGAGGACCCACAGATACGCAGTATTTT.

This clonotype was counted only a few times. V usage is TRBV6-2 or TRBV6-3 and J usage is TRBJ2-2; D not certain. CDR3 length: 12 amino acids. The germline gives CDR1 MNHEY, CDR2 SVGEGT. V lost 6 bases and J 13 bases, leaving 15 bases between the germline ends. The CDR3 DNA reads TGTGCCAGCAGACCCCCGGTACTCGGGCTGTTTTTT. This encodes CASRPPVLGLFF.

The V gene is TRBV12-3 or TRBV12-4, the J gene TRBJ1-3, with D unresolved. There are 14 residues in the CDR3. The ends were cut back, 5 bases at V and 0 bases at J, with 8 bases in the middle. The CDR3 DNA is TGTGCCAGCAGTCCAAGGCTCTCTGGAAACACCATATATTTT. It encodes CASSPRLSGNTIYF.

Comments on this clonotype: A much bigger clone sits one base away, suggesting this may be a read error. The chain carries TRBV7-9 and TRBJ1-1, with D possibly matching TRBD1 (6 bases). The length of the CDR3 is 14 residues. V was trimmed by 5 bases and J by 1 base, leaving 11 bases between them. Germline lookup yields CDR1 SEHNR and CDR2 FQNEAQ (reference sequence). Here the CDR3 reads CASSRGQPNTEAFF. Here the CDR3 DNA reads TGTGCCAGCAGCCGAGGACAGCCGAACACTGAAGCTTTCTTT. The whole variable domain, filled in from reference TRBV7-9 and TRBJ1-1, reads DTGVSQNPRHKITKRGQNVTFRCDPISEHNRLYWYRQTLGQGPEFLTYFQNEAQLEKSRLLSDRFSAERPKGSFSTLEIQRTEQGDSAMYLCASSRGQPNTEAFFGQGTRLTVV.